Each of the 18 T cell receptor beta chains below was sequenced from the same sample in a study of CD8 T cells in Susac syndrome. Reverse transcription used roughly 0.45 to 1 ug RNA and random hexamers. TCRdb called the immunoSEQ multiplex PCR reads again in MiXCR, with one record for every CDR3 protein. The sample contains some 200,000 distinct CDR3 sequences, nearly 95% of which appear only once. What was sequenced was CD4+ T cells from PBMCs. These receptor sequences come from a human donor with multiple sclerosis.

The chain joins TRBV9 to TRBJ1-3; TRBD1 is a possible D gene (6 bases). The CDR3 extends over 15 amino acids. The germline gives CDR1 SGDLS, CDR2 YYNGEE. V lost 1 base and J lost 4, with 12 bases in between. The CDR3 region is CASSVLGTFGNTIYF. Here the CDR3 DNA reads TGTGCCAGCAGCGTACTGGGGACATTCGGAAACACCATATATTTT.

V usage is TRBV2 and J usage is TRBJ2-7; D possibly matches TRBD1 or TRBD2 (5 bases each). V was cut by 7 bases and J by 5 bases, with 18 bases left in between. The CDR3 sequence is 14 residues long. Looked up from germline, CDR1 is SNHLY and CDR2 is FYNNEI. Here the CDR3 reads CASTRDGPFHEQYF. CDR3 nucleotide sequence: TGTGCCAGCACTCGGGACGGACCATTCCACGAGCAGTACTTC.

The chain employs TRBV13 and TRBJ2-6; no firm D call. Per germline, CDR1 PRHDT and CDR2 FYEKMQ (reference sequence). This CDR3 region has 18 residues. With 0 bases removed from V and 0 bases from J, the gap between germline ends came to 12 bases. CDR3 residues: CASSLGPGFSSGANVLTF. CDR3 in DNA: TGTGCCAGCAGCTTAGGTCCAGGTTTTAGCTCTGGGGCCAACGTCCTGACTTTC. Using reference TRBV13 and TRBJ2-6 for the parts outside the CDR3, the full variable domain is AAGVIQSPRHLIKEKRETATLKCYPIPRHDTVYWYQQGPGQDPQFLISFYEKMQSDKGSIPDRFSAQQFSDYHSELNMSSLELGDSALYFCASSLGPGFSSGANVLTFGAGSRLTVL.

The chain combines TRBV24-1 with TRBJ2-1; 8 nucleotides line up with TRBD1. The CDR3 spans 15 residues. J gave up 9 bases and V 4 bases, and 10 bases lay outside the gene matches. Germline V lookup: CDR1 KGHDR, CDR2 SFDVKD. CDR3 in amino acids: CATSDSRAGGVEQFF. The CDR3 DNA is TGTGCCACCAGTGACTCCCGGGCAGGGGGCGTTGAGCAGTTCTTC.

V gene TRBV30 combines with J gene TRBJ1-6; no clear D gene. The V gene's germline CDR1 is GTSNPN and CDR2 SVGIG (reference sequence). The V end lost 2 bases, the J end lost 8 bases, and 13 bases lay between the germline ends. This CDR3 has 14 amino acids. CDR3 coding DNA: TGTGCCTGGAGTCTCAGCGACCTCTATTCACCCCTCCACTTT. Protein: CAWSLSDLYSPLHF.

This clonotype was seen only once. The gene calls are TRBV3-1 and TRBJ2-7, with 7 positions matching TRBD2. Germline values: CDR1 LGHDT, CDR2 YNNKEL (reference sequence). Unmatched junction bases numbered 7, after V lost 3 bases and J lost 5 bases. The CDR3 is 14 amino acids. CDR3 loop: CASSHPRLADEQYF. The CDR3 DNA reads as TGTGCCAGCAGCCACCCACGGCTAGCGGACGAGCAGTACTTC.

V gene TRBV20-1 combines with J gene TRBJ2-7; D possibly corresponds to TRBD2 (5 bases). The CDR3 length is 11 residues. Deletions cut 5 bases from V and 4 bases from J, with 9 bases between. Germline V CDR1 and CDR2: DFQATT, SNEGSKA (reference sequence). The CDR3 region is CSAWTGYEQYF. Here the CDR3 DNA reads TGCAGTGCTTGGACTGGTTACGAGCAGTACTTC.

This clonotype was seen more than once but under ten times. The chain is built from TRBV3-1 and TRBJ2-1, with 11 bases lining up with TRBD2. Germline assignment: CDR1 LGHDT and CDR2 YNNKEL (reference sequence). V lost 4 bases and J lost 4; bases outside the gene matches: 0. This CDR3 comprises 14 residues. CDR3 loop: CASSRLAGYNEQFF. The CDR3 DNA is TGTGCCAGCAGCCGACTAGCGGGATACAATGAGCAGTTCTTC.

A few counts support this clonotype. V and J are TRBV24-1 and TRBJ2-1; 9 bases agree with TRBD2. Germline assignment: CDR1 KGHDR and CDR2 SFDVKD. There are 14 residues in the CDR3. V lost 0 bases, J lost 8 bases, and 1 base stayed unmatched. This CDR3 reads CATSDLGLAHEQFF. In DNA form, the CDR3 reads TGTGCCACCAGTGATTTGGGACTAGCGCATGAGCAGTTCTTC.

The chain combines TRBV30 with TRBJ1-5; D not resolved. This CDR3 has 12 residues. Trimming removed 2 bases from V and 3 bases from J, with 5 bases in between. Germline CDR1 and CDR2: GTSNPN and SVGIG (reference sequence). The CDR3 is CAWSQLNQPQHF. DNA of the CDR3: TGTGCCTGGAGTCAGCTCAATCAGCCCCAGCATTTT.

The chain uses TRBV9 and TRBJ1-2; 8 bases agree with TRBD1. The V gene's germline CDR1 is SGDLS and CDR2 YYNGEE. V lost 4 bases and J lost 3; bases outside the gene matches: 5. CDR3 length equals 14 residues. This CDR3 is CASSMDRAHYGYTF. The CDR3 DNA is TGTGCCAGCAGCATGGACAGGGCTCACTATGGCTACACCTTC.

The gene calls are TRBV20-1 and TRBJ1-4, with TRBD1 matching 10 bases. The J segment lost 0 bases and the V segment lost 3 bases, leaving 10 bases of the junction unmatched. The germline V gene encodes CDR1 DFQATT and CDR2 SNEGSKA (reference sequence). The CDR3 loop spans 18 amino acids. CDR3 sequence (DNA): TGCAGTGCTAGGTGGGACAGGGGTCCCGTTGCAACTAATGAAAAACTGTTTTTT. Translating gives CSARWDRGPVATNEKLFF.

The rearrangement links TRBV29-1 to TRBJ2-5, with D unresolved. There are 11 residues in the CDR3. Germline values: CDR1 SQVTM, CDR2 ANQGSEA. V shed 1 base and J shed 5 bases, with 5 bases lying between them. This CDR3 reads CSVEVFETQYF. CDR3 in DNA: TGCAGCGTTGAAGTTTTCGAGACCCAGTACTTC.

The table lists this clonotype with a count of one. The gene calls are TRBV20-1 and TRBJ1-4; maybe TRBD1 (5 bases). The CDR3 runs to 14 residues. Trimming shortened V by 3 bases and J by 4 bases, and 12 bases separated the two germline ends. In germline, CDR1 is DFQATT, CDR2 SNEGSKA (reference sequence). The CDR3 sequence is CSARRGHGNEKLFF. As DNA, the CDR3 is TGCAGTGCTAGGAGGGGTCACGGTAATGAAAAACTGTTTTTT.

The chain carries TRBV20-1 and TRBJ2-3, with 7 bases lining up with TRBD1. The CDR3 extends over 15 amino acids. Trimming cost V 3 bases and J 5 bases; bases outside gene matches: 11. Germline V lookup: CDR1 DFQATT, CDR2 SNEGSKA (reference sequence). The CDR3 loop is CSARKGAIKIDTQYF. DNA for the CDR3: TGCAGTGCTAGGAAGGGGGCTATTAAAATAGATACGCAGTATTTT.

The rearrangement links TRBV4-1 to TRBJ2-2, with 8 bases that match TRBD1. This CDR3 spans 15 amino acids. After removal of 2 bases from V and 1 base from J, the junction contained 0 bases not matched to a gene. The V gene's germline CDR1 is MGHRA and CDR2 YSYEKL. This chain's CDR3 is CASSQTGGNTGELFF. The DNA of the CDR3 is TGCGCCAGCAGCCAAACAGGGGGGAACACCGGGGAGCTGTTTTTT.

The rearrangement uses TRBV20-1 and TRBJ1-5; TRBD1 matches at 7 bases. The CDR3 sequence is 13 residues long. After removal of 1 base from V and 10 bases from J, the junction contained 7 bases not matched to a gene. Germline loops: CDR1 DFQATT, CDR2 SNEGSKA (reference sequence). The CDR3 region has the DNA TGCAGTGCTAGAGGGCAGGGGGGTAGACCCCAGCATTTT. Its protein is CSARGQGGRPQHF.

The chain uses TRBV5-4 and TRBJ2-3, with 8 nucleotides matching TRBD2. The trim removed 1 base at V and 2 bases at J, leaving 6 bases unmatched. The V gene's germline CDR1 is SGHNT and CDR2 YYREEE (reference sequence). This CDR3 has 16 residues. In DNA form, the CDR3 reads TGTGCCAGCAGCTTGCGAGCGGGAGACGCCACAGATACGCAGTATTTT. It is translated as CASSLRAGDATDTQYF.